This T cell receptor (beta chain) was retrieved from a study of blood T cell repertoires in COVID-19. Using immunoSEQ multiplex PCR, the repertoire was profiled, and TCRdb retains in-frame clones only, with some absent. This repertoire shows fewer than 250,000 clones, approximately 80% found once; its top ten account for 12%. The receptor's source is a woman in her fifties or sixties with acute or convalescent COVID-19. The sample was peripheral blood.

The CDR3: CSVENYSGTGRNEQFF. DNA of the CDR3: TGCAGCGTTGAAAATTATTCCGGGACAGGGAGGAATGAGCAGTTCTTC. This chain uses TRBV29-1 with TRBJ2-1; 9 nucleotides align to TRBD1. Per germline, CDR1 SQVTM and CDR2 ANQGSEA. The CDR3 consists of 16 residues. The trim removed 2 bases at V and 7 bases at J, leaving 12 bases unmatched.